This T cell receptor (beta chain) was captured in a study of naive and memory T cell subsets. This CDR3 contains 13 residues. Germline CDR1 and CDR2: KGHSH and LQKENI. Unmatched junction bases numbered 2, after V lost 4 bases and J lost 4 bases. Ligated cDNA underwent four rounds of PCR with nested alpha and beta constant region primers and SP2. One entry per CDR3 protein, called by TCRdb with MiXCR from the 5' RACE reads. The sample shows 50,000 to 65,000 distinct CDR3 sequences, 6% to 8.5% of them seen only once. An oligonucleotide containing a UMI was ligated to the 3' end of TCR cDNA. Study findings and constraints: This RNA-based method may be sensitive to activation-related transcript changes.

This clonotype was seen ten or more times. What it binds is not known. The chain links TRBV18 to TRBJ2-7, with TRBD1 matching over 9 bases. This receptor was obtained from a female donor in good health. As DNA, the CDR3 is TGTGCCAGCTCACTTGGACAGGGGTACGAGCAGTACTTC. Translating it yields CASSLGQGYEQYF.